One and the same sample provided the 11 T cell receptor beta chains below, sequenced in a study of early T cells in non-severe SARS-CoV-2 infection. TCRdb used MiXCR to reprocess the 5' RACE reads, holding one entry per CDR3 protein. The sample carries some 55,000 distinct CDR3 sequences, roughly 12% recorded once. Sequencing was performed on whole blood. The receptors stem from an adult who was a healthcare worker with PCR-confirmed SARS-CoV-2 infection or an uninfected control (not recorded which).

This clonotype showed up many times. The chain combines TRBV7-9 with TRBJ2-3, with D possibly being TRBD2 (6 bases). Trimming left V 5 bases short and J 4 bases short, with 13 bases between. Germline CDR1 and CDR2: SEHNR and FQNEAQ (reference sequence). There are 14 residues in the CDR3. The CDR3: CASSPGGGADTQYF. The CDR3 DNA reads as TGTGCCAGCAGCCCCGGTGGAGGGGCAGATACGCAGTATTTT.

This clonotype was observed a few times. The chain uses TRBV20-1 and TRBJ1-1, with a possible D match to TRBD1 (5 bases). V lost 5 bases, J lost 3 bases, and 16 bases lay in between. Germline CDR1 and CDR2: DFQATT and SNEGSKA (reference sequence). The CDR3 totals 14 residues. The DNA for the CDR3 is TGCAGTGCTCGCCCGGGGGTAAAGTACACTGAAGCTTTCTTT. It codes for CSARPGVKYTEAFF.

The CDR3 coding sequence is TGTGCCAGCAGCTTAGCGCATGGCGGGGCAGATACGCAGTATTTT. It encodes CASSLAHGGADTQYF. The J gene is TRBJ2-3, the V gene TRBV7-6; a possible D gene is TRBD2 (6 bases). CDR1 and CDR2 (germline): SGHVS, FNYEAQ. The CDR3 totals 15 residues. Trimming removed 0 bases from V and 4 bases from J, with 11 bases in between. Combining the CDR3 with reference TRBV7-6 and TRBJ2-3 gives the whole variable domain GAGVSQSPRYKVTKRGQDVALRCDPISGHVSLYWYRQALGQGPEFLTYFNYEAQQDKSGLPNDRFSAERPEGSISTLTIQRTEQRDSAMYRCASSLAHGGADTQYFGPGTRLTVL.

This clonotype was found many times. This sequence joins TRBV13 and TRBJ2-7, with 11 nucleotides matching TRBD1. CDR1 is PRHDT and CDR2 is FYEKMQ in the germline V gene (reference sequence). Trimming took 4 bases from V and 2 from J; bases not matched to a gene: 4. There are 15 residues in the CDR3. The CDR3 bases are TGTGCCAGCAGCTCCCGGGACAGGGGGGCCTACGAGCAGTACTTC. Translating gives CASSSRDRGAYEQYF.

This clonotype was recorded many times. The chain joins TRBV13 to TRBJ2-7; 8 bases are a match to TRBD2. The CDR3 spans 13 residues. J lost 3 bases, V lost 5 bases, and 3 bases had no gene match. Germline assignment: CDR1 PRHDT and CDR2 FYEKMQ (reference sequence). Written as DNA, the CDR3 is TGTGCCAGCAGCCCGCGGGGGGACTACGAGCAGTACTTC. Translated: CASSPRGDYEQYF.

This clonotype was found many times. The genes are TRBV30 and TRBJ1-5; D gene uncertain. This CDR3 spans 14 amino acids. In germline, CDR1 is GTSNPN, CDR2 SVGIG (reference sequence). Trimming left V 0 bases short and J 9 bases short, with 15 bases between. CDR3 in DNA: TGTGCCTGGAGTGTAAGCGGGAGGGATCGGCCCCAGCATTTT. Amino acids: CAWSVSGRDRPQHF.

At least ten counts were recorded for this clonotype. This sequence joins TRBV20-1 and TRBJ1-1; D not resolved. The length of the CDR3 is 13 residues. Trimming removed 3 bases from V and 1 base from J, with 9 bases in between. From germline, CDR1 is DFQATT and CDR2 SNEGSKA (reference sequence). CDR3 loop: CSARSQTNTEAFF. The CDR3 bases are TGCAGTGCTAGGTCTCAGACGAACACTGAAGCTTTCTTT.

J is TRBJ2-2 and V is TRBV7-3; TRBD2 is a possible D gene (5 bases). This CDR3 has 14 amino acids. Germline-derived CDR1 and CDR2 are SGHTA and FQGTGA. V was shortened by 0 bases and J by 3 bases, with 5 bases between the two germline ends. CDR3 sequence reads: CASSLTGDTGELFF. CDR3 bases: TGTGCCAGCAGCTTAACCGGGGACACCGGGGAGCTGTTTTTT.

In its sample, this clonotype was seen many times. The V and J genes are TRBV29-1 and TRBJ2-1; D is ambiguous. The CDR3 spans 11 residues. Germline values: CDR1 SQVTM, CDR2 ANQGSEA. The CDR3 DNA is TGCTCCAGTCGTTCCTACAATGAGCAGTTCTTC. Translation gives CSSRSYNEQFF.

This clonotype has more than one count but fewer than ten. J is TRBJ2-7 and V is TRBV6-6; 8 positions agree with TRBD1. V dropped 2 bases and J dropped 2; count of bases not matched to a gene: 2. The CDR3 has 14 residues. In germline, CDR1 is MNHNY, CDR2 SVGAGI (reference sequence). The CDR3 nucleotides read TGTGCCAGCAGTTACGGGACAGGCGCCTACGAGCAGTACTTC. It is translated as CASSYGTGAYEQYF.

This clonotype showed up many times. The chain links TRBV11-3 to TRBJ2-7, with a possible D match to TRBD1 (6 bases). V was clipped by 4 bases and J by 3 bases, with 7 bases between them. The CDR3 consists of 12 residues. CDR1 is SGHNT and CDR2 is YENEEA in the germline V gene. CDR3 residues: CASSSQGYEQYF. The CDR3 nucleotides read TGTGCCAGCAGCTCACAGGGCTACGAGCAGTACTTC.